The clone carrying this T cell receptor beta chain was counted between two and nine times. Its antigen is currently unknown. This entry comes from a study of T cells after yellow fever vaccination. Germline-derived CDR1 and CDR2 are LGHNA and YSLEER. V was clipped by 5 bases and J by 2 bases, with 13 bases between them. CDR3 length equals 14 residues. Study findings and constraints: From the bulk population, abundant clonotypes could contaminate and appear within FACS-sorted repertoires. Booster samples showed a return of most primary-vaccination clones (roughly 96% CD4, approximately 90% CD8).

The authors made TCR cDNA by 5'RACE template switching, adding a universal primer site and UMIs. TCRdb used MiXCR to reprocess the 5' RACE reads, holding one entry per CDR3 protein. The data contain hundreds of thousands of distinct CDR3 sequences, approximately 15% of them singletons. Material: PBMCs, obtained on the day of the yellow fever booster vaccination. The chain joins TRBV4-3 to TRBJ2-7, with D possibly being TRBD2 (5 bases). The sequence was obtained from a man aged 25 to 40 who received the YFV17D yellow fever vaccine. The CDR3 sequence is CASSKTGSTYEQYF. CDR3 in DNA: TGCGCCAGCAGCAAAACGGGGTCAACCTACGAGCAGTACTTC.